Below, 11 T cell receptor beta chains from the same sample are listed, as sequenced in a study of early stage breast cancer tumors. The repertoire was sequenced with immunoSEQ multiplex PCR; TCRdb's copy has only in-frame clones and lacks some. The repertoire has around 28,000 clones, approximately 72% of them found once; the top ten carry around 34%. Sample: blood. The receptors originated from a person between 50 and 60 years old with breast cancer.

The rearrangement links TRBV7-3 to TRBJ2-3, with 9 bases fitting TRBD2. The CDR3 length is 16 residues. The germline V gene has CDR1 SGHTA and CDR2 FQGTGA. After removal of 2 bases from V and 3 bases from J, the junction contained 6 bases not matched to a gene. The CDR3 loop is CASSLGVAGVTDTQYF. The CDR3 DNA is TGTGCCAGCAGCTTAGGTGTAGCGGGAGTGACAGATACGCAGTATTTT.

The rearrangement links TRBV4-1 to TRBJ1-5; D is undetermined. Trimming cost V 5 bases and J 0 bases, with 14 bases left between them. The CDR3 spans 16 residues. The germline V gene encodes CDR1 MGHRA and CDR2 YSYEKL. The CDR3 sequence: CASSIPVFYSNQPQHF. The CDR3 nucleotides read TGCGCCAGCAGCATCCCGGTCTTTTATAGCAATCAGCCCCAGCATTTT.

The chain carries TRBV6-6 and TRBJ1-5; TRBD1 agrees at 7 bases. Looked up from germline, CDR1 is MNHNY and CDR2 is SVGAGI (reference sequence). CDR3 length: 15 residues. Trimming cost V 7 bases and J 6 bases; bases outside gene matches: 12. The chain's CDR3 is CASNTQGPTLQPQHF. As DNA, the CDR3 is TGTGCCAGCAACACACAGGGGCCTACTCTTCAGCCCCAGCATTTT.

V is TRBV9 and J is TRBJ2-5, with 8 bases matching TRBD1. Germline V gene lookup returns CDR1 SGDLS and CDR2 YYNGEE. The CDR3 runs 16 residues. Unmatched junction bases numbered 11, after V lost 2 bases and J lost 5 bases. CDR3 in amino acids: CASSVLTSTGVETQYF. The CDR3 nucleotides are TGTGCCAGCAGCGTCCTTACCTCGACAGGGGTCGAGACCCAGTACTTC.

This clone was recorded only once. V gene TRBV7-2 combines with J gene TRBJ2-3; tentative D call: TRBD2 (5 bases). The germline CDR1 and CDR2 sequences are SGHTA and FQGNSA. This CDR3 is built from 13 residues. V dropped 5 bases and J dropped 3 bases, with 9 bases sitting between them. The CDR3 DNA reads TGTGCCAGCAGCAGGACTTTAACAGATACGCAGTATTTT. Amino acids: CASSRTLTDTQYF.

This chain connects TRBV7-2 to TRBJ2-7; D possibly corresponds to TRBD2 (5 bases). The CDR3 has 15 residues. CDR1 is SGHTA and CDR2 is FQGNSA in the germline V gene. Trimming cost V 5 bases and J 2 bases, with 16 bases left between them. CDR3 DNA: TGTGCCAGCAGCCTGCAGAGGGCGGTAACCTACGAGCAGTACTTC. Its protein product is CASSLQRAVTYEQYF.

This rearrangement joins TRBV30 to TRBJ2-5; D is ambiguous. The CDR3 totals 13 residues. Germline V CDR1 and CDR2: GTSNPN, SVGIG (reference sequence). Trimming left V 0 bases short and J 3 bases short, with 8 bases between. CDR3 in amino acids: CAWSVKREETQYF. The CDR3 DNA sequence: TGTGCCTGGAGTGTAAAAAGGGAAGAGACCCAGTACTTC.

V and J are TRBV19 and TRBJ2-1, with D tentatively TRBD2 (7 bases). Between the trimmed V and J ends, which lost 6 bases and 7 bases, there was a span of 16 bases. Germline loops: CDR1 LNHDA, CDR2 SQIVND (reference sequence). The CDR3 length is 14 residues. CDR3 in amino acids: CASSLLGGGNEQFF. In DNA form, the CDR3 reads TGTGCCAGTAGCCTACTAGGGGGGGGAAATGAGCAGTTCTTC.

The chain is built from TRBV5-1 and TRBJ1-1, with a possible D match to TRBD1 (6 bases). CDR3 length: 13 residues. Germline V CDR1 and CDR2: SGHRS, YFSETQ. V was cut by 3 bases and J by 1 base, with 7 bases left in between. The CDR3 bases are TGCGCCAGCAGCTCGGGACAGAACACTGAAGCTTTCTTT. Translation: CASSSGQNTEAFF.

This chain uses TRBV7-2 with TRBJ2-6; D tentatively fits TRBD1 or TRBD2 (5 bases each). The CDR3 is 15 amino acids. Germline V gives CDR1 SGHTA, CDR2 FQGNSA. Trimming cost V 5 bases and J 1 base, with 9 bases left between them. The CDR3 region is CASSGWGSGANVLTF. In DNA, the CDR3 is TGTGCCAGCAGCGGGTGGGGGTCTGGGGCCAACGTCCTGACTTTC.

The chain is built from TRBV18 and TRBJ1-2; TRBD1 matches 8 bases. The CDR3 is 14 residues long. J was trimmed by 3 bases and V by 3 bases; bases with no gene match: 3. CDR1 is KGHSH, CDR2 LQKENI, per germline. CDR3 region: CASSPGQEHYGYTF. CDR3 DNA sequence: TGTGCCAGCTCACCGGGACAGGAGCACTATGGCTACACCTTC.